This TCR beta chain was captured by sequencing in a study of T cell changes during pregnancy in multiple sclerosis. Germline CDR1 SQVTM, CDR2 ANQGSEA. There are 13 residues in the CDR3. V lost 7 bases and J lost 0, with 12 bases in between. Assay: immunoSEQ multiplex PCR; the TCRdb copy retains only in-frame clones and omits some. The sample carries around 70,000 clones, around 90% recorded once. The sample consisted of peripheral blood, taken after pregnancy. The clonotype comes from a female donor with multiple sclerosis, enrolled in a pregnancy study. The chain recombines TRBV29-1 with TRBJ1-2, with D tentatively TRBD1 (6 bases). The CDR3 DNA reads TGCAGCGCCCGGGACACGGCTAACTATGGCTACACCTTC. Protein sequence: CSARDTANYGYTF.